A single sample gave rise to the 20 T cell receptor beta chains below, sequenced in a study of blood T cell repertoires in COVID-19. Profiling relied on immunoSEQ multiplex PCR, and the TCRdb table lists in-frame clones only, not all of them. The sample has under 150,000 clones, 80% to 90% seen once. The material sequenced was peripheral blood. The receptors stem from a woman aged 55 to 70 with active COVID-19.

V and J are TRBV28 and TRBJ2-1; 9 nucleotides line up with TRBD2. This CDR3 region has 15 residues. V lost 7 bases to trimming and J lost 4 bases; unmatched junction nucleotides: 8. The germline V gene has CDR1 MDHEN and CDR2 SYDVKM. The CDR3 DNA is TGTGCCAGCACACTTAGGACTAGCGCTTACAATGAGCAGTTCTTC. This gives the protein CASTLRTSAYNEQFF.

This clone was seen only once. V gene TRBV5-1 combines with J gene TRBJ2-1; the D gene is possibly TRBD1 (5 bases). Per germline, CDR1 SGHRS and CDR2 YFSETQ. V dropped 3 bases and J dropped 10 bases, with 17 bases sitting between them. The CDR3 loop spans 14 amino acids. The CDR3 is CASSWVLGANEQFF. CDR3 nucleotide sequence: TGCGCCAGCAGCTGGGTTCTTGGGGCCAACGAGCAGTTCTTC.

The chain links TRBV24-1 to TRBJ2-1; 8 bases fit TRBD2. Per the germline V gene, CDR1 is KGHDR and CDR2 is SFDVKD. The CDR3 covers 16 residues. Trimming removed 3 bases from V and 6 bases from J; junction bases left unmatched: 9. The CDR3 loop is CATSDGKRERTNEQFF. In nucleotides, the CDR3 is TGTGCCACCAGTGATGGGAAGCGGGAGAGAACCAATGAGCAGTTCTTC.

The V gene is TRBV7-9, the J gene TRBJ1-3; TRBD1 matches 12 bases. V gave up 5 bases and J gave up 0 bases; unmatched junction bases: 8. CDR1 is SEHNR and CDR2 is FQNEAQ in the germline V gene (reference sequence). This CDR3 contains 18 residues. The CDR3 coding sequence is TGTGCCAGCAGCCCCCGGGACAGGGGGCGAATCTCTGGAAACACCATATATTTT. This gives the protein CASSPRDRGRISGNTIYF. Combining the CDR3 with reference TRBV7-9 and TRBJ1-3 gives the whole variable domain DTGVSQNPRHKITKRGQNVTFRCDPISEHNRLYWYRQTLGQGPEFLTYFQNEAQLEKSRLLSDRFSAERPKGSFSTLEIQRTEQGDSAMYLCASSPRDRGRISGNTIYFGEGSWLTVV.

CDR3 in DNA: TGTGCCAGCAGCCCCGGAACAGGGAACACTGAAGCTTTCTTT. It yields the protein CASSPGTGNTEAFF. The rearrangement uses TRBV11-3 and TRBJ1-1, with D maybe TRBD1 (5 bases). The CDR3 has 14 amino acids. Per germline, CDR1 SGHNT and CDR2 YENEEA. V lost 5 bases and J 1 base, leaving 11 bases between the germline ends.

In DNA form, the CDR3 reads TGTGCCAGCAGCGGCCTCGGGGGGACCAACACCGGGGAGCTGTTTTTT. Protein sequence: CASSGLGGTNTGELFF. The rearrangement joins TRBV7-6 to TRBJ2-2; 7 positions match TRBD2. J was trimmed by 2 bases and V by 5 bases; bases with no gene match: 8. The CDR3 consists of 16 residues. Germline lookup yields CDR1 SGHVS and CDR2 FNYEAQ. The complete variable domain, with remaining parts taken from reference TRBV7-6 and TRBJ2-2, reads GAGVSQSPRYKVTKRGQDVALRCDPISGHVSLYWYRQALGQGPEFLTYFNYEAQQDKSGLPNDRFSAERPEGSISTLTIQRTEQRDSAMYRCASSGLGGTNTGELFFGEGSRLTVL.

This clone is a singleton in its sample. This chain links TRBV7-2 with TRBJ1-5, with TRBD1 matching 7 bases. Germline CDR1 SGHTA, CDR2 FQGNSA. The CDR3 length is 13 residues. After removal of 3 bases from V and 11 bases from J, the junction contained 7 bases not matched to a gene. The DNA of the CDR3 is TGTGCCAGCAGCTTTGGACAGGAGTCGGCCCAGCATTTT. Translating gives CASSFGQESAQHF.

The chain is built from TRBV28 and TRBJ2-7; D not certain. Trimming left V 5 bases short and J 3 bases short, with 8 bases between. Germline V gives CDR1 MDHEN, CDR2 SYDVKM. The CDR3 is made up of 12 amino acids. CDR3 loop: CASSLYSYEQYF. The CDR3 DNA reads TGTGCCAGCAGTCTGTACAGCTACGAGCAGTACTTC.

This chain connects TRBV4-3 to TRBJ2-7; 9 bases map to TRBD2. This CDR3 comprises 17 residues. CDR1 and CDR2 (germline): LGHNA, YSLEER. V lost 2 bases to trimming and J lost 2 bases; unmatched junction nucleotides: 10. CDR3 nucleotides: TGCGCCAGCAGCCAACAGCATGCGACTAGCGGACCCTACGAGCAGTACTTC. Translating it yields CASSQQHATSGPYEQYF.

The rearrangement links TRBV4-3 to TRBJ2-5; 8 bases fit TRBD2. The trim removed 5 bases at V and 7 bases at J, leaving 15 bases unmatched. The CDR3 is made up of 16 amino acids. Germline V gene lookup returns CDR1 LGHNA and CDR2 YSLEER. The CDR3 reads CASSSSGSRGGGTQYF. CDR3 in DNA: TGCGCCAGCAGCTCGAGCGGGAGCCGGGGCGGAGGGACCCAGTACTTC.

The sample holds a few counts of this clone. The chain employs TRBV25-1 and TRBJ2-1; TRBD2 matches 9 bases. CDR1 and CDR2 (germline): MGHDK, SYGVNS. V dropped 1 base and J dropped 9; count of bases not matched to a gene: 7. CDR3 length: 15 amino acids. DNA of the CDR3: TGTGCCAGCAGTGAATTGGGCGGGAGGGCCGGTGAGCAGTTCTTC. It yields the protein CASSELGGRAGEQFF.

The J gene is TRBJ1-1, the V gene TRBV15; 7 nucleotides agree with TRBD1. Germline-derived CDR1 and CDR2 are LNHNV and YYDKDF (reference sequence). There are 14 residues in the CDR3. Trimming took 1 base from V and 7 from J; bases not matched to a gene: 6. CDR3 in DNA: TGTGCCACCAGCAGAGTTGCCTGGGACAGTGAAGCTTTCTTT. Translation gives CATSRVAWDSEAFF.

The chain joins TRBV19 to TRBJ1-4, with D possibly being TRBD1 (5 bases). The CDR3 totals 16 residues. Trimming stripped 6 bases from V and 0 bases from J, with 14 bases between. The germline V gene has CDR1 LNHDA and CDR2 SQIVND (reference sequence). The CDR3 DNA reads TGTGCCAGTAGCCGACAGAAGACTGCAACTAATGAAAAACTGTTTTTT. Its protein product is CASSRQKTATNEKLFF. The complete variable domain, with remaining parts taken from reference TRBV19 and TRBJ1-4, reads DGGITQSPKYLFRKEGQNVTLSCEQNLNHDAMYWYRQDPGQGLRLIYYSQIVNDFQKGDIAEGYSVSREKKESFPLTVTSAQKNPTAFYLCASSRQKTATNEKLFFGSGTQLSVL.

The CDR3 spells CASSPSDRPQFF. Written as DNA, the CDR3 is TGTGCCAGCTCACCATCGGACAGGCCGCAGTTCTTC. The chain joins TRBV18 to TRBJ2-1; 7 bases are a match to TRBD1. The CDR3 has 12 residues. CDR1 and CDR2 from the germline V gene are KGHSH and LQKENI. V dropped 2 bases and J dropped 12; count of bases not matched to a gene: 4.

The gene calls are TRBV7-9 and TRBJ2-5; the match to TRBD1 covers 8 bases. V dropped 8 bases and J dropped 2; count of bases not matched to a gene: 4. The CDR3 spans 13 residues. Per the germline V gene, CDR1 is SEHNR and CDR2 is FQNEAQ (reference sequence). This CDR3 is CASLRTGQETQYF. The CDR3, as DNA: TGTGCCAGCCTTAGGACAGGGCAAGAGACCCAGTACTTC.

The chain links TRBV30 to TRBJ2-1; unclear D gene. The CDR3 runs to 14 residues. Trimming pared 4 bases from V and 0 bases from J, leaving 10 bases between. The germline gives CDR1 GTSNPN, CDR2 SVGIG (reference sequence). CDR3 sequence (DNA): TGTGCCTGGAAGAACCCGAGCTCCTACAATGAGCAGTTCTTC. This gives the protein CAWKNPSSYNEQFF.

The J gene is TRBJ2-2, the V gene TRBV2; the D gene is possibly TRBD2 (6 bases). Germline V gene sequence: CDR1 SNHLY, CDR2 FYNNEI. The CDR3 contains 15 residues. V was cut by 4 bases and J by 3 bases, with 12 bases left in between. The CDR3 spells CASSGSREDTGELFF. The CDR3 DNA reads TGTGCCAGCAGTGGTTCGCGGGAAGACACCGGGGAGCTGTTTTTT.

The chain couples TRBV11-2 to TRBJ1-1; possible D gene TRBD1, 5 bases. This CDR3 is built from 14 residues. V gave up 0 bases and J gave up 6 bases, with 11 bases separating them. Per the germline V gene, CDR1 is SGHAT and CDR2 is FQNNGV. The CDR3 coding sequence is TGTGCCAGCAGCTTAGAGGGGGGAGTTGCTGAAGCTTTCTTT. Encoded protein: CASSLEGGVAEAFF.

The chain couples TRBV28 to TRBJ2-1; 8 positions match TRBD2. CDR1 and CDR2 (germline): MDHEN, SYDVKM. Trimming cost V 4 bases and J 7 bases; bases outside gene matches: 12. The CDR3 contains 16 residues. The CDR3 protein is CASSSLSGSGGNEQFF. DNA of the CDR3: TGTGCCAGCAGTTCCCTCAGCGGGAGTGGGGGAAATGAGCAGTTCTTC. Full variable domain (rest looked up from reference TRBV28 and TRBJ2-1): DVKVTQSSRYLVKRTGEKVFLECVQDMDHENMFWYRQDPGLGLRLIYFSYDVKMKEKGDIPEGYSVSREKKERFSLILESASTNQTSMYLCASSSLSGSGGNEQFFGPGTRLTVL.

This chain uses TRBV28 with TRBJ1-4, with D perhaps matching TRBD1 (5 bases). Trimming shortened V by 3 bases and J by 3 bases, and 14 bases separated the two germline ends. The CDR3 extends over 16 amino acids. Per germline, CDR1 MDHEN and CDR2 SYDVKM. CDR3 DNA sequence: TGTGCCAGCAGTTTCTCTGACAGATCCCCTAATGAAAAACTGTTTTTT. It is translated as CASSFSDRSPNEKLFF.